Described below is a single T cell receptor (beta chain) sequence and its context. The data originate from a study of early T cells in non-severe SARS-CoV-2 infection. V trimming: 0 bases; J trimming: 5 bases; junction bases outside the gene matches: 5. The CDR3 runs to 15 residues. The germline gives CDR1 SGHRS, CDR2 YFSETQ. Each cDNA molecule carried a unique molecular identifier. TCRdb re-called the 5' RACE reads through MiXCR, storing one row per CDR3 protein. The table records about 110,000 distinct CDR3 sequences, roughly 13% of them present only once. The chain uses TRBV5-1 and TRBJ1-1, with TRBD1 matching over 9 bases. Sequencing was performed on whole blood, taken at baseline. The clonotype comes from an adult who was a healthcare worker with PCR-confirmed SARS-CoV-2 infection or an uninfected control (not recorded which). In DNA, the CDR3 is TGCGCCAGCAGCTTGGCAGGACAGGGGTTGACTGAAGCTTTCTTT. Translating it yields CASSLAGQGLTEAFF.